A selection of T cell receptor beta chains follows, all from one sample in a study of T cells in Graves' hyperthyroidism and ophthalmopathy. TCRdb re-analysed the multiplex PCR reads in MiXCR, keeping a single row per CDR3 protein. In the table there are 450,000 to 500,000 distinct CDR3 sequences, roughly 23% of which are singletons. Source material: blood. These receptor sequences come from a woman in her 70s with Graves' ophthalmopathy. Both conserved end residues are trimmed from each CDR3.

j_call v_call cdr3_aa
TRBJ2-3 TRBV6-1 ASSEVRMNTQY
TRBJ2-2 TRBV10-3 ATRRGTSGSNTGELF
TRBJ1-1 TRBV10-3 AISPFPGTGGRNTEAF
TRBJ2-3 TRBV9 ASSVGVYASTDTQY
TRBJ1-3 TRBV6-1 ATQTGSGNTIY
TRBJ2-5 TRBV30 AWSQRQETQY
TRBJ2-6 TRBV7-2 ASSLHRVSGANVLT
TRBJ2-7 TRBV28 ASRHDVLGGSPDEQY
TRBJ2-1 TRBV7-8 ASSFLGQGGNEQF
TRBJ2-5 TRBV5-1 ASSLAVRETKTQY
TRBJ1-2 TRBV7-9 ASNLGFLYGYT
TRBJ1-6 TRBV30 AWSNGNNSPLH
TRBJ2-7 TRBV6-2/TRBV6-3 ASSKDSYEQY
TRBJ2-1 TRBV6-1 ASKLAVYNEQF
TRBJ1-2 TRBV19 ASSMAGGTNYGYT
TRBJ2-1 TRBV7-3 ASSSRTSGRVGKGNEQF
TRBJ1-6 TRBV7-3 ASSWGPTGALH
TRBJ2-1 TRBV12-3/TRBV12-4 ASSLLAEEQF
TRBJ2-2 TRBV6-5 ASSYSLATTGELF
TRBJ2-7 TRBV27 ASSLSLQGAAEQY
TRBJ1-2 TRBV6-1 ASSRGQGAYYGYT